The clone carrying this T cell receptor (beta chain) has more than one count but fewer than ten. This record comes from a study of human T cells and chemical hapten exposure. Time point here: pre-sensitization, week 0. Treatment meaning: therapeutic diphenylcyclopropenone sensitization with weekly scalp DPC. The CDR3 loop spans 15 amino acids. V was cut by 1 base and J by 4 bases, with 13 bases left in between. CDR1 SGHVS and CDR2 FQNEAQ come from the germline V gene. TCRdb re-analysed the RACE reads in MiXCR, keeping a single row per CDR3 protein. The sample contains roughly 380,000 distinct CDR3 sequences, 4.5% to 5.5% of which appear only once.

This clonotype was obtained from a woman between 45 and 65 years old with alopecia areata. Some clones in this sample may be carry-over from other donors' samples. The sequencing used whole blood, collected in connection with sensitization to the hapten diphenylcyclopropenone (DPC). The gene calls are TRBV7-8 and TRBJ1-1; D might be TRBD1 (5 bases). This CDR3 is CASSLVGQGATEAFF. The CDR3 DNA reads TGTGCCAGCAGCTTAGTAGGTCAGGGAGCCACTGAAGCTTTCTTT.